The rows below give T cell receptor beta chains drawn from one sample of a study of blood T cell repertoires in COVID-19. Repertoires were generated with immunoSEQ multiplex PCR, while TCRdb's copy carries only in-frame clones and drops some. The sample gives about 200,000 clones, 84% of which show up once; 7.6% is in the top ten. Sequencing was done on a sample of peripheral blood. These receptors all come from a woman aged 50 to 60 with active or convalescent COVID-19. Both conserved end residues are part of each CDR3. Each record gives: V gene, clone size, J gene, D gene, CDR3 protein, CDR3 DNA. A D gene is named only where the DNA matches it firmly. Not all rows give a size; the values are once, few, many and, for expanded clones, a class.

v_gene: TRBV5-1; abundance: NA; j_gene: TRBJ1-2; d_gene: NA; CDR3aa: CASSLEGNGYTF; CDR3nt: TGCGCCAGCAGCCTGGAGGGGAATGGCTACACCTTC
v_gene: TRBV6-6; abundance: NA; j_gene: TRBJ2-7; d_gene: NA; CDR3aa: CASSYGGSPYEQYF; CDR3nt: TGTGCCAGCAGTTACGGGGGCAGTCCCTACGAGCAGTACTTC
v_gene: TRBV5-1; abundance: NA; j_gene: TRBJ2-7; d_gene: NA; CDR3aa: CASSSSSYEQYF; CDR3nt: TGCGCCAGCAGCTCGAGCTCCTACGAGCAGTACTTC
v_gene: TRBV2; abundance: NA; j_gene: TRBJ1-1; d_gene: TRBD1; CDR3aa: CASRDRGRNAFF; CDR3nt: TGTGCCAGCAGGGACAGGGGGCGAAATGCTTTCTTT
v_gene: TRBV14; abundance: NA; j_gene: TRBJ1-1; d_gene: NA; CDR3aa: CASSRTLGEGTEAFF; CDR3nt: TGTGCCAGCAGCCGAACTCTGGGGGAGGGCACTGAAGCTTTCTTT
v_gene: TRBV28; abundance: NA; j_gene: TRBJ1-1; d_gene: TRBD1; CDR3aa: CASSTGTGDTEAFF; CDR3nt: TGTGCCAGCAGTACCGGGACAGGGGACACTGAAGCTTTCTTT
v_gene: TRBV6-1; abundance: few; j_gene: TRBJ2-1; d_gene: TRBD2; CDR3aa: CASSETGLASNEQFF; CDR3nt: TGTGCCAGCAGTGAAACGGGACTAGCTTCCAATGAGCAGTTCTTC
v_gene: TRBV2; abundance: NA; j_gene: TRBJ1-6; d_gene: TRBD1; CDR3aa: CASSMTGLGSPLHF; CDR3nt: TGTGCCAGCAGTATGACAGGGTTGGGTTCACCCCTCCACTTT
v_gene: TRBV5-4; abundance: NA; j_gene: TRBJ2-4; d_gene: TRBD1; CDR3aa: CASSIRQGAAKNIQYF; CDR3nt: TGTGCCAGCAGCATAAGACAGGGGGCGGCCAAAAACATTCAGTACTTC
v_gene: TRBV5-1; abundance: NA; j_gene: TRBJ2-1; d_gene: NA; CDR3aa: CASSALGNEQFF; CDR3nt: TGCGCCAGCAGCGCACTAGGAAATGAGCAGTTCTTC
v_gene: TRBV24-1; abundance: NA; j_gene: TRBJ1-5; d_gene: TRBD1; CDR3aa: CATSDSRTGALGQPQHF; CDR3nt: TGTGCCACCAGTGATTCCAGGACAGGGGCGCTGGGTCAGCCCCAGCATTTT
v_gene: TRBV7-2; abundance: NA; j_gene: TRBJ2-4; d_gene: TRBD1; CDR3aa: CASRPADRGQVQYF; CDR3nt: TGTGCCAGCAGGCCCGCTGACAGGGGACAGGTTCAGTACTTC
v_gene: TRBV28; abundance: NA; j_gene: TRBJ2-3; d_gene: NA; CDR3aa: CASRSVNTDTQYF; CDR3nt: TGTGCCAGCAGATCAGTTAATACAGATACGCAGTATTTT
v_gene: TRBV28; abundance: once; j_gene: TRBJ1-6; d_gene: TRBD1; CDR3aa: CASSPRQGSYNSPLHF; CDR3nt: TGTGCCAGCAGTCCACGACAGGGCTCCTATAATTCACCCCTCCACTTT
v_gene: TRBV6-5; abundance: NA; j_gene: TRBJ1-1; d_gene: NA; CDR3aa: CASSYGEPGTEAFF; CDR3nt: TGTGCCAGCAGTTACGGAGAGCCCGGAACTGAAGCTTTCTTT
v_gene: TRBV10-3; abundance: NA; j_gene: TRBJ2-7; d_gene: TRBD2; CDR3aa: CAISERSLASTYEQYF; CDR3nt: TGTGCCATCAGTGAACGGTCACTAGCGAGTACCTACGAGCAGTACTTC
v_gene: TRBV11-2; abundance: NA; j_gene: TRBJ2-3; d_gene: TRBD2; CDR3aa: CASSFRLAGVTGGTDTQYF; CDR3nt: TGTGCCAGCAGTTTTAGACTAGCGGGAGTCACAGGGGGCACAGATACGCAGTATTTT
v_gene: TRBV28; abundance: NA; j_gene: TRBJ1-2; d_gene: NA; CDR3aa: CASSRNTPGDYGYTF; CDR3nt: TGTGCCAGCAGCCGCAATACTCCAGGGGACTATGGCTACACCTTC
v_gene: TRBV2; abundance: once; j_gene: TRBJ2-3; d_gene: NA; CDR3aa: CASRGTNTDTQYF; CDR3nt: TGTGCCAGCAGAGGGACAAACACAGATACGCAGTATTTT
v_gene: TRBV3-1/TRBV3-2; abundance: once; j_gene: TRBJ1-1; d_gene: TRBD1; CDR3aa: CASSQRDRGHTEAFF; CDR3nt: TGTGCCAGCAGCCAGAGGGACAGGGGGCACACTGAAGCTTTCTTT
v_gene: TRBV6-2/TRBV6-3; abundance: NA; j_gene: TRBJ2-7; d_gene: TRBD2; CDR3aa: CASSYPKLAGGPVNYEQYF; CDR3nt: TGTGCCAGCAGTTATCCCAAACTAGCGGGAGGGCCGGTCAACTACGAGCAGTACTTC
v_gene: TRBV5-1; abundance: NA; j_gene: TRBJ2-3; d_gene: TRBD2; CDR3aa: CASSLAVTSGRVDTQYF; CDR3nt: TGCGCCAGCAGCTTGGCCGTGACTAGCGGGAGGGTTGATACGCAGTATTTT
v_gene: TRBV3-1/TRBV3-2; abundance: NA; j_gene: TRBJ2-7; d_gene: NA; CDR3aa: CASGASGSYEQYF; CDR3nt: TGTGCCAGCGGGGCGAGTGGCTCCTACGAGCAGTACTTC
v_gene: TRBV19; abundance: NA; j_gene: TRBJ1-5; d_gene: NA; CDR3aa: CASSFLGDQPQHF; CDR3nt: TGTGCCAGTAGTTTCTTGGGCGATCAGCCCCAGCATTTT
v_gene: TRBV10-1; abundance: NA; j_gene: TRBJ1-4; d_gene: TRBD1; CDR3aa: CASSRQGHNNEKLFF; CDR3nt: TGCGCCAGCAGCAGACAGGGCCATAATAATGAAAAACTGTTTTTT
v_gene: TRBV4-1; abundance: NA; j_gene: TRBJ1-5; d_gene: NA; CDR3aa: CASSQDGSAGRYSNQPQHF; CDR3nt: TGCGCCAGCAGCCAAGATGGATCGGCGGGGAGATATAGCAATCAGCCCCAGCATTTT
v_gene: TRBV10-1; abundance: few; j_gene: TRBJ2-3; d_gene: TRBD2; CDR3aa: CASSVRGGDTQYF; CDR3nt: TGCGCCAGCAGTGTGCGTGGGGGGGACACGCAGTATTTT
v_gene: TRBV23-1; abundance: NA; j_gene: TRBJ1-4; d_gene: NA; CDR3aa: CASSPSIGRRMDEKLFF; CDR3nt: TGCGCCAGCAGTCCCTCAATCGGACGGAGGATGGACGAAAAACTGTTTTTT
v_gene: TRBV9; abundance: NA; j_gene: TRBJ1-6; d_gene: NA; CDR3aa: CASRASYNSPLHF; CDR3nt: TGTGCCAGCAGGGCCTCCTATAATTCACCCCTCCACTTT
v_gene: TRBV7-3; abundance: NA; j_gene: TRBJ2-7; d_gene: TRBD1; CDR3aa: CASRWGQGSYEQYF; CDR3nt: TGTGCCAGCCGGTGGGGACAGGGGTCCTACGAGCAGTACTTC
v_gene: TRBV30; abundance: NA; j_gene: TRBJ2-2; d_gene: TRBD2; CDR3aa: CAWTPTGPSGRSRELFF; CDR3nt: TGTGCCTGGACACCCACTGGTCCTAGCGGGAGGTCCCGGGAGCTGTTTTTT
v_gene: TRBV27; abundance: NA; j_gene: TRBJ2-1; d_gene: TRBD1; CDR3aa: CASSRTGYNEQFF; CDR3nt: TGTGCCAGCAGCCGGACAGGCTACAATGAGCAGTTCTTC
v_gene: TRBV30; abundance: NA; j_gene: TRBJ1-1; d_gene: NA; CDR3aa: CAWRSGVNGNTEAFF; CDR3nt: TGTGCCTGGAGATCGGGGGTCAATGGGAACACTGAAGCTTTCTTT
v_gene: TRBV24-1; abundance: few; j_gene: TRBJ2-2; d_gene: NA; CDR3aa: CATKKWEAGELFF; CDR3nt: TGTGCCACTAAGAAATGGGAGGCCGGGGAGCTGTTTTTT
v_gene: TRBV11-1; abundance: NA; j_gene: TRBJ2-1; d_gene: TRBD1; CDR3aa: CASSSGQHNEQFF; CDR3nt: TGTGCCAGCAGCTCGGGACAGCACAATGAGCAGTTCTTC
v_gene: TRBV11-2; abundance: NA; j_gene: TRBJ1-6; d_gene: TRBD1; CDR3aa: CASSLMTGSSSYNSPLHF; CDR3nt: TGTGCCAGCAGCTTAATGACAGGGTCGAGCTCCTATAATTCACCCCTCCACTTT
v_gene: TRBV28; abundance: NA; j_gene: TRBJ1-2; d_gene: NA; CDR3aa: CATRPGGGNGYTF; CDR3nt: TGTGCCACTCGGCCTGGGGGGGGCAATGGCTACACCTTC
v_gene: TRBV11-2; abundance: NA; j_gene: TRBJ1-1; d_gene: NA; CDR3aa: CASSPQGGNTEAFF; CDR3nt: TGTGCCAGCAGCCCCCAGGGAGGGAACACTGAAGCTTTCTTT
v_gene: TRBV7-9; abundance: NA; j_gene: TRBJ1-4; d_gene: TRBD1; CDR3aa: CASSLRTGPNLEKLFF; CDR3nt: TGTGCCAGCAGCTTACGGACAGGGCCCAATCTGGAAAAACTGTTTTTT
v_gene: TRBV7-6; abundance: NA; j_gene: TRBJ2-1; d_gene: NA; CDR3aa: CASSPRSYNEQFF; CDR3nt: TGTGCCAGCAGCCCGCGGAGCTACAATGAGCAGTTCTTC
v_gene: TRBV7-9; abundance: NA; j_gene: TRBJ2-7; d_gene: NA; CDR3aa: CASSAPTYPYEQYF; CDR3nt: TGTGCCAGCAGCGCGCCGACTTACCCCTACGAGCAGTACTTC
v_gene: TRBV5-4; abundance: NA; j_gene: TRBJ2-7; d_gene: NA; CDR3aa: CASSHDRSYEQYF; CDR3nt: TGTGCCAGCAGCCACGATAGATCCTACGAGCAGTACTTC
v_gene: TRBV27; abundance: NA; j_gene: TRBJ2-3; d_gene: NA; CDR3aa: CASSLYATPGAQYF; CDR3nt: TGTGCCAGCAGTTTATACGCAACCCCGGGGGCGCAGTATTTT
v_gene: TRBV28; abundance: NA; j_gene: TRBJ1-2; d_gene: NA; CDR3aa: CASESRGNSYTF; CDR3nt: TGTGCCTCGGAGAGCAGGGGAAATAGCTACACCTTC
v_gene: TRBV19; abundance: few; j_gene: TRBJ2-1; d_gene: TRBD2; CDR3aa: CASSTGLAAYNEQFF; CDR3nt: TGTGCCAGTAGTACGGGACTAGCGGCCTACAATGAGCAGTTCTTC
v_gene: TRBV6-5; abundance: NA; j_gene: TRBJ1-4; d_gene: TRBD1; CDR3aa: CASSFRTGQLFF; CDR3nt: TGTGCCAGCAGTTTCCGGACAGGGCAACTGTTTTTT
v_gene: TRBV6-1; abundance: NA; j_gene: TRBJ2-7; d_gene: NA; CDR3aa: CASSVASSYEQYF; CDR3nt: TGTGCCAGCAGTGTAGCGAGCTCCTACGAGCAGTACTTC
v_gene: TRBV25-1; abundance: NA; j_gene: TRBJ2-5; d_gene: TRBD2; CDR3aa: CASKLAKTQYF; CDR3nt: TGTGCCAGCAAACTAGCGAAGACCCAGTACTTC
v_gene: TRBV28; abundance: NA; j_gene: TRBJ1-5; d_gene: TRBD1; CDR3aa: CASSSVLGQGNQPQHF; CDR3nt: TGTGCCAGCAGTTCCGTTCTTGGACAGGGTAATCAGCCCCAGCATTTT
v_gene: TRBV7-6; abundance: NA; j_gene: TRBJ1-2; d_gene: NA; CDR3aa: CASSHGQGDGYTF; CDR3nt: TGTGCCAGCAGCCACGGACAAGGAGATGGCTACACCTTC
v_gene: TRBV2; abundance: once; j_gene: TRBJ1-5; d_gene: NA; CDR3aa: CASRPQGKRNQPQHF; CDR3nt: TGTGCCAGCAGGCCCCAGGGTAAACGCAATCAGCCCCAGCATTTT
v_gene: TRBV10-3; abundance: few; j_gene: TRBJ1-6; d_gene: TRBD1; CDR3aa: CAISEEGGRGSPLHF; CDR3nt: TGTGCCATCAGTGAGGAAGGGGGCCGTGGTTCACCCCTCCACTTT
v_gene: TRBV18; abundance: NA; j_gene: TRBJ1-1; d_gene: NA; CDR3aa: CASSPPPGNTEAFF; CDR3nt: TGTGCCAGCTCACCGCCCCCCGGGAACACTGAAGCTTTCTTT